Below are 15 T cell receptor beta chains sequenced from a single sample in a study of OX40 agonist ivuxolimab in advanced cancers. The data were produced by immunoSEQ multiplex PCR, yet TCRdb's version contains in-frame clones alone and is incomplete. The table includes roughly 160 clones, approximately 85% detected once. The sample was collected in a trial of the OX40 agonist ivuxolimab. The receptors originated from an adult with an advanced solid tumor such as melanoma, head and neck, liver or kidney cancer.

This sequence joins TRBV19 and TRBJ2-3; tentative D call: TRBD2 (5 bases). The V end lost 5 bases, the J end lost 2 bases, and 14 bases lay between the germline ends. This CDR3 comprises 15 residues. CDR1 LNHDA and CDR2 SQIVND come from the germline V gene (reference sequence). CDR3: CASSLRTGTTDTQYF. CDR3 nucleotides: TGTGCCAGTAGTCTCCGGACGGGAACCACAGATACGCAGTATTTT.

The chain carries TRBV19 and TRBJ2-4; D remains ambiguous. Germline V gene lookup returns CDR1 LNHDA and CDR2 SQIVND (reference sequence). The CDR3 runs 15 residues. V was trimmed by 3 bases and J by 0 bases, leaving 9 bases between them. CDR3 loop: CASSIQDLAKNIQYF. CDR3 sequence (DNA): TGTGCCAGTAGTATCCAGGATTTAGCCAAAAACATTCAGTACTTC.

This chain links TRBV29-1 with TRBJ2-2; TRBD1 agrees at 7 bases. The ends lost 6 bases at V and 6 bases at J; junction bases unmatched: 4. CDR1 SQVTM and CDR2 ANQGSEA come from the germline V gene. The CDR3 has 12 residues. CDR3 coding DNA: TGCAGCGTATTGGGACAGTCCGGGGAGCTGTTTTTT. It encodes CSVLGQSGELFF.

This clone was seen a few times. V usage is TRBV14 and J usage is TRBJ2-1, with 14 positions matching TRBD2. The CDR3 length is 17 residues. Per germline, CDR1 SGHDN and CDR2 FVKESK. Trimming took 2 bases from V and 5 from J; bases not matched to a gene: 5. The CDR3 DNA reads as TGTGCCAGCAGCCAACCTCCGGGACTAGCGGGAGACAATGAGCAGTTCTTC. It translates to CASSQPPGLAGDNEQFF.

V usage is TRBV12-5 and J usage is TRBJ2-3; D is unclear. Germline CDR1 reads LGHNT; CDR2 reads FRNRAP. This CDR3 spans 15 amino acids. This CDR3 reads CASTIGASSTDTQYF. The DNA for the CDR3 is TGTGCCAGCACGATCGGAGCGTCTAGCACAGATACGCAGTATTTT.

The CDR3 loop reads CASSLDRRAKNIQYF. The CDR3 bases are TGTGCCAGCAGCCTAGACAGGAGGGCCAAAAACATTCAGTACTTC. This chain joins TRBV6-8 and TRBJ2-4, with D possibly being TRBD1 (6 bases). Trimming pared 6 bases from V and 1 base from J, leaving 13 bases between. CDR1 MNHGY and CDR2 SAAAGT come from the germline V gene. The CDR3 loop spans 15 amino acids.

V gene TRBV18 combines with J gene TRBJ2-3; 10 nucleotides align to TRBD2. Germline V gene data show CDR1 as KGHSH and CDR2 as LQKENI. Trimming took 4 bases from V and 0 from J; bases not matched to a gene: 1. The CDR3 is 15 residues long. CDR3 bases: TGTGCCAGCTCACAGGGACTAGCGAGCACAGATACGCAGTATTTT. Its protein product is CASSQGLASTDTQYF.

The chain employs TRBV6-8 and TRBJ2-1, with D maybe TRBD2 (6 bases). CDR1 and CDR2 (germline): MNHGY, SAAAGT. The V gene lost 6 bases and the J gene lost 0 bases, with 12 bases spanning the gap. CDR3 length: 15 residues. CDR3 coding DNA: TGTGCCAGCAGCCTAGCGTTGAGCTCCTACAATGAGCAGTTCTTC. Its protein is CASSLALSSYNEQFF.

This sequence joins TRBV11-3 and TRBJ2-5; weak D call: TRBD2 (7 bases). With 6 bases removed from V and 2 bases from J, the gap between germline ends came to 22 bases. CDR3 length: 17 amino acids. Germline CDR1 SGHNT, CDR2 YENEEA. The CDR3 coding sequence is TGTGCCAGCAGTCCCCTGAGGACGGGGGGCTCGCAAGAGACCCAGTACTTC. Translating it yields CASSPLRTGGSQETQYF.

This clone was counted a single time. This rearrangement joins TRBV11-3 to TRBJ1-2, with 8 bases matching TRBD1. The CDR3 consists of 15 residues. Germline V lookup: CDR1 SGHNT, CDR2 YENEEA. V trimming: 2 bases; J trimming: 0 bases; junction bases outside the gene matches: 2. The chain's CDR3 is CASSLTGGANYGYTF. The CDR3 DNA is TGTGCCAGCAGCTTAACAGGGGGAGCTAACTATGGCTACACCTTC.

The chain employs TRBV29-1 and TRBJ2-2, with D possibly matching TRBD1 (6 bases). The CDR3 runs to 13 residues. Per the germline V gene, CDR1 is SQVTM and CDR2 is ANQGSEA. The germline V and J ends were trimmed by 4 bases and 6 bases, with 12 bases remaining between them. For the CDR3, the DNA is TGCAGCGTTGCTTGGGGGCTGGCCGGGGAGCTGTTTTTT. Encoded protein: CSVAWGLAGELFF.

The chain is built from TRBV14 and TRBJ2-7, with 9 bases identical to TRBD1. V was clipped by 2 bases and J by 3 bases; unmatched bases: 5. The germline gives CDR1 SGHDN, CDR2 FVKESK. The length of the CDR3 is 15 residues. CDR3 in DNA: TGTGCCAGCAGCCAAACCGGGACAGGGCACTACGAGCAGTACTTC. Translation: CASSQTGTGHYEQYF.

The chain carries TRBV11-1 and TRBJ1-1; 9 bases are shared with TRBD1. CDR1 and CDR2 from the germline V gene are SGHAT and FQDESV (reference sequence). V trimming: 3 bases; J trimming: 7 bases; junction bases outside the gene matches: 6. The CDR3 has 14 amino acids. The CDR3 bases are TGTGCCAGCAGCTTTACAGGGGGCGCGTATGAAGCTTTCTTT. Translated: CASSFTGGAYEAFF.

The rearrangement uses TRBV11-3 and TRBJ2-5, with D hard to call. Trimming pared 1 base from V and 0 bases from J, leaving 6 bases between. The CDR3 totals 14 residues. Per the germline V gene, CDR1 is SGHNT and CDR2 is YENEEA. As DNA, the CDR3 is TGTGCCAGCAGCTTAGGCCTGAACCAAGAGACCCAGTACTTC. This gives the protein CASSLGLNQETQYF. Looking up the rest from reference TRBV11-3 and TRBJ2-5 gives the full variable domain: EAGVVQSPRYKIIEKKQPVAFWCNPISGHNTLYWYLQNLGQGPELLIRYENEEAVDDSQLPKDRFSAERLKGVDSTLKIQPAELGDSAVYLCASSLGLNQETQYFGPGTRLLVL.

V is TRBV5-1 and J is TRBJ2-3, with 10 bases that match TRBD2. CDR3 length: 16 amino acids. The ends lost 0 bases at V and 4 bases at J; junction bases unmatched: 5. Germline loops: CDR1 SGHRS, CDR2 YFSETQ. CDR3 loop: CASSLAAAGGADTQYF. CDR3 DNA sequence: TGCGCCAGCAGCTTGGCCGCAGCGGGAGGGGCAGATACGCAGTATTTT.